Sequencing of this TCR beta chain was carried out in a study of breast tumors, draining lymph nodes, adjacent tissues. Notes on the study in general: Luminal-like breast cancer showed significantly higher tumor–nontumor repertoire similarity than basal-like. Data fit most tumor T cells coming from lymph node, expanding in tumor. Data only fit, rather than demonstrated, lymph node origin of most tumor T cells. Compared with lymph nodes, tumors were less diverse; compared with nontumor tissue, more.

The germline V gene has CDR1 SGHRS and CDR2 YFSETQ. Trimming removed 4 bases from V and 1 base from J, with 12 bases in between. This CDR3 has 15 amino acids. TCRdb reanalysed the multiplex PCR reads using MiXCR and keeps one entry per CDR3 protein. Altogether about 220,000 distinct CDR3 sequences are present, 30% to 35% being singletons, with the ten largest covering approximately 3.6%. Samples came from axillary lymph nodes draining the breast cancer. The table lists this clonotype with many counts. What it binds is not known. The sequencing input was axillary lymph node tissue. This receptor was obtained from a female donor with breast cancer. Some clones in this sample may be carry-over from other donors' samples. The genes are TRBV5-1 and TRBJ2-1, with unresolved D. DNA for the CDR3: TGCGCCAGCAGCCCGGAAGCGCCATCCTACAATGAGCAGTTCTTC. Residues: CASSPEAPSYNEQFF.